This T cell receptor beta chain was documented in a study of T cell responses to AZD1222 COVID-19 vaccine. This clone was seen just once. The antigen remains undetermined. The CDR3 extends over 16 amino acids. Germline CDR1 is SNHLY and CDR2 is FYNNEI. V shed 2 bases and J shed 0 bases, with 13 bases lying between them. Second-dose timings of about 4 or about 12 weeks were pooled. Produced via immunoSEQ multiplex PCR; TCRdb's table is partial and in-frame only. This sample yields 150,000 or so clones, of which roughly nine tenths are seen a single time; about 4% belongs to the top ten. Regarding the study as a whole: Reportedly, nearly half of unique spike TCRs recognized epitopes outside B.1.351/B.1.1.7 mutations. The CD4 TCRs associated with vaccination extended across spike and predominated at 160-218 and 743-854.

V gene TRBV2 combines with J gene TRBJ1-2; D may be TRBD1 (6 bases). The sequenced sample was peripheral blood, obtained 28 days after the second AZD1222 dose. The sequence was obtained from an adult who received the AZD1222 COVID-19 vaccine. DNA for the CDR3: TGTGCCAGCAGTGAAAGGTTAGCAGGGGCTAACTATGGCTACACCTTC. It is translated as CASSERLAGANYGYTF.